This TCR beta chain stems from a study of T cells in Graves' hyperthyroidism and ophthalmopathy. This clonotype was detected ten times or more. V lost 0 bases and J lost 4, with 13 bases in between. The CDR3 is 15 amino acids. Germline-derived CDR1 and CDR2 are SGHRS and YFSETQ. Amplification of TCR beta CDR3 regions used RNA as the template. During a first-round RT-PCR of the TCR CDR3, the HTBI primer set was used. TCRdb recomputed calls from the multiplex PCR reads with MiXCR, one row per CDR3 protein. The sample consists of 600,000 or so distinct CDR3 sequences, approximately 15% of them appearing once.

Sequencing used blood. This TCR was sampled from a woman aged 18 to 35 with Graves' ophthalmopathy. The chain is built from TRBV5-1 and TRBJ1-1, with a weak D call TRBD1 (5 bases). The CDR3 sequence: CASSLGDPRATEAFF. As DNA, the CDR3 is TGCGCCAGCAGCTTGGGGGACCCGAGGGCCACTGAAGCTTTCTTT.